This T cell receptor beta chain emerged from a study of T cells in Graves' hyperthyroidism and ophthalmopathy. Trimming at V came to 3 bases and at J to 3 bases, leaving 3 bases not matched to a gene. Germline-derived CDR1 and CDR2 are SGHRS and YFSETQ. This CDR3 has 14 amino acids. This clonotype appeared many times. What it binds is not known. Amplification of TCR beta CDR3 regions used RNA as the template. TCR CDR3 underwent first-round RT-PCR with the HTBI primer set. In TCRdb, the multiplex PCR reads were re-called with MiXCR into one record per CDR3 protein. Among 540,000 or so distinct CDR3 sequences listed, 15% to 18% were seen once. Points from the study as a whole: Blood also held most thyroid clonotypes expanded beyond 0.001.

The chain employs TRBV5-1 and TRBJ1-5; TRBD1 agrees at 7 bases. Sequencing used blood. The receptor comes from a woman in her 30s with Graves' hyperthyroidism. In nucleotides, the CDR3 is TGCGCCAGCAGCTCCGACAGGGTCAATCAGCCCCAGCATTTT. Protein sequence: CASSSDRVNQPQHF.